This TCR beta chain was sequenced in a study of blood T cells in healthy people across ages (dated by TCRdb to the mid-2010s). Turning to the overall study: Template switching captured roughly one uniquely barcoded TCR beta cDNA molecule per two T cells in model experiments. The donors were split into four age groups: young (average 16 years), middle-aged (roughly 40), aged (more than 60) and long-lived (roughly 77). For two donors (one aged 18 to 30 and one aged 80 or older), the study analyzed two additional independent replicas of 1 million unique cDNA reads from the same blood draw. To avoid experimental bias, donors of different ages were distributed randomly across sequencing lanes. To track age-related changes in TCR beta repertoire diversity, the study relied on deep sequencing normalized with unique cDNA molecular identifiers. Study-level results and caveats: Estimates of total diversity based on one million sequenced T cells were considered lower bounds and underestimates. As age increased, observed TCR beta diversity per million T cells dropped in a roughly linear way, and a significant reduction was already evident by age about 40. Since profiling was done on bulk unsorted PBMCs, naive and antigen-experienced compartments could not be conclusively compared. Because the CMV infection status of the donors was unknown, age-related changes in expanded clonotypes may potentially have been confounded. Compared with the aged group, the long-lived group had more naive CD4+ T cells, fewer expanded clones and increased TCR diversity, suggesting age selection. There was a strong correlation between observed TCR beta diversity and the percentage of naive T cells measured by flow cytometry.

Donors were around 37 systemically healthy Caucasian individuals from Russia aged roughly 6 to 90 years. Around 10 milliliters of peripheral blood were drawn from each donor into EDTA-treated Vacutainer tubes. Ficoll-Paque density-gradient centrifugation was used to isolate PBMCs, with at least 6.5 million per sample. Total RNA was extracted from PBMCs with Trizol reagent, with at least 5 micrograms obtained per sample. For every donor, an aliquot of PBMCs went through flow cytometry to measure the percentages of naive CD45RAhigh/CD27high T cells. The CDR3, from cysteine to phenylalanine, totals 14 residues. Kept here is only the CDR3 DNA, which spans 42 bases and is read in frame from base 1. V loses 6 bases, J loses 4 bases, and the germline ends lie 14 bases apart. A note on this clonotype: What this receptor recognizes is not known. Base qualities are not provided; no much larger clone lies one nucleotide away.

Libraries were prepared through 5' RACE. TCRdb records Illumina HiSeq 2500 as the sequencer. The second PCR ran for about 6 to 12 cycles and used a J-beta primer mix along with a sample-barcoded 5' primer. A template-switch 5' adaptor carrying 12 random nucleotides introduced a unique molecular identifier onto each TCR beta cDNA molecule. At least 3 million CDR3-containing paired-end reads were obtained from each sample. All of the RNA was converted into first-strand cDNA using the Mint cDNA synthesis kit, with a TRBC-specific oligonucleotide serving as the primer. Following uracil-DNA glycosylase treatment, all cDNA underwent a first 18-cycle PCR with the universal primers M1SS and BC2_uni_R. The source study handled its data this way. For normalization, 1 million high-quality reads were randomly selected from each sample, with every read carrying a distinct molecular identifier. Instead of being binned into consensus sequences, reads that shared molecular identifiers were thrown out. MiTCR, run with a Q25 quality threshold and the strictest error-elimination algorithm, handled CDR3 identification, clonotype clustering and error correction. Lower-bound total TCR beta diversity was estimated with a nonparametric unseen species model using Euler transformation. TCRdb handled the public reads itself, with Q25 trimming in fastp and clone calling in MiXCR, and kept productive beta chains. Identical CDR3 protein sequences are pooled into one entry, listed with their most common genes and DNA. In this record, the V and J calls reflect TCRdb's handling and not the investigators' own analysis. Across this sample there are roughly 680,000 distinct CDR3 sequences, with 52% seen only once. The ten biggest clones cover 13% of the sample.

The chain was built from TRBV12-3 or TRBV12-4 and TRBJ2-3; confidence is insufficient to name the D gene. The sample was blood. The TCR sequence derives from an elderly woman in good health. The sequenced DNA: TGTGCCAGCAGGTCCGCCGGACGCCCAGATACGCAGTATTTT. Its translation is CASRSAGRPDTQYF.